The 25 T cell receptor beta chains in this list originate from one sample, sequenced in a study of blood T cell repertoires in COVID-19. Generated by immunoSEQ multiplex PCR, the TCRdb table keeps only in-frame clones and is missing some. The sample gives approximately 99,000 clones, around 74% of which show up once; 15% to 20% is in the top ten. Source material: peripheral blood. The receptors originated from a woman older than 75 with active or convalescent COVID-19.

V gene TRBV10-3 combines with J gene TRBJ1-1; D unclear. Trimming pared 6 bases from V and 1 base from J, leaving 6 bases between. The CDR3 consists of 12 residues. CDR1 is ENHRY, CDR2 SYGVKD, per germline. The CDR3 loop is CAIRKQNTEAFF. Written as DNA, the CDR3 is TGTGCCATCAGGAAACAGAACACTGAAGCTTTCTTT.

The CDR3, as DNA: TGTGCCAGCAGTTACGGGCAGGGGGCGCTGGGTGAGCAGTTCTTC. Translating gives CASSYGQGALGEQFF. This sequence joins TRBV6-5 and TRBJ2-1, with 8 bases that match TRBD1. CDR1 MNHEY and CDR2 SVGAGI come from the germline V gene. V trimming: 2 bases; J trimming: 9 bases; junction bases outside the gene matches: 9. The CDR3 runs 15 residues.

This clone was detected a few times. The chain recombines TRBV5-1 with TRBJ2-7, with 10 bases lining up with TRBD1. The germline V gene has CDR1 SGHRS and CDR2 YFSETQ. V was pared by 1 base and J by 3 bases, with 4 bases of the junction left unmatched. CDR3 length: 15 residues. The CDR3 here is CASSLTWDRGYEQYF. The DNA for the CDR3 is TGCGCCAGCAGCTTGACGTGGGACAGGGGCTACGAGCAGTACTTC.

This chain links TRBV10-3 with TRBJ2-5; 10 nucleotides align to TRBD2. Trimming took 3 bases from V and 1 from J; bases not matched to a gene: 5. CDR1 and CDR2 from the germline V gene are ENHRY and SYGVKD. The CDR3 sequence is 16 residues long. In DNA form, the CDR3 reads TGTGCCATCAGTGATAGGACTAGCGGACTCCAAGAGACCCAGTACTTC. Its translation is CAISDRTSGLQETQYF.

This clone was observed a single time. This chain connects TRBV2 to TRBJ2-1; D is perhaps TRBD2 (6 bases). Germline V gives CDR1 SNHLY, CDR2 FYNNEI. This CDR3 has 15 residues. V was cut by 4 bases and J by 0 bases, with 10 bases left in between. The CDR3 DNA sequence: TGTGCCAGCAGTGGGATGGGGGGCTCCTACAATGAGCAGTTCTTC. Its translation is CASSGMGGSYNEQFF. The full variable domain, in which reference TRBV2 and TRBJ2-1 provide the parts outside the CDR3, is EPEVTQTPSHQVTQMGQEVILRCVPISNHLYFYWYRQILGQKVEFLVSFYNNEISEKSEIFDDQFSVERPDGSNFTLKIRSTKLEDSAMYFCASSGMGGSYNEQFFGPGTRLTVL.

The gene calls are TRBV19 and TRBJ1-5; TRBD1 matches 9 bases. The V and J ends lost 7 bases and 4 bases, in that order; junction bases with no gene match: 11. Germline CDR1 reads LNHDA; CDR2 reads SQIVND (reference sequence). The CDR3 runs 16 residues. CDR3: CASTTTGGLRNQPQHF. The CDR3, as DNA: TGTGCCAGTACCACCACAGGGGGCTTAAGAAATCAGCCCCAGCATTTT. Based on the CDR3 plus reference TRBV19 and TRBJ1-5, the full variable domain is DGGITQSPKYLFRKEGQNVTLSCEQNLNHDAMYWYRQDPGQGLRLIYYSQIVNDFQKGDIAEGYSVSREKKESFPLTVTSAQKNPTAFYLCASTTTGGLRNQPQHFGDGTRLSIL.

The rearrangement uses TRBV11-3 and TRBJ2-7, with 9 bases identical to TRBD2. In germline, CDR1 is SGHNT, CDR2 YENEEA. Unmatched junction bases numbered 5, after V lost 8 bases and J lost 3 bases. The CDR3 loop spans 13 amino acids. The CDR3 DNA follows: TGTGCCAGCTCGAAACTAGCGGGCTACGAGCAGTACTTC. Translation gives CASSKLAGYEQYF. The whole variable domain, remainder taken from reference TRBV11-3 and TRBJ2-7, is EAGVVQSPRYKIIEKKQPVAFWCNPISGHNTLYWYLQNLGQGPELLIRYENEEAVDDSQLPKDRFSAERLKGVDSTLKIQPAELGDSAVYLCASSKLAGYEQYFGPGTRLTVT.

This clone was counted only a few times. The chain links TRBV9 to TRBJ2-2; 7 bases fit TRBD1. Trimming at V came to 6 bases and at J to 0 bases, leaving 17 bases not matched to a gene. Germline V CDR1 and CDR2: SGDLS, YYNGEE. This CDR3 contains 19 residues. CDR3 in amino acids: CASTERDRDSRANTGELFF. Written as DNA, the CDR3 is TGTGCCAGCACCGAACGGGACAGAGATTCCCGGGCGAACACCGGGGAGCTGTTTTTT.

On this clone: Distinct nucleotide sequences in the sample also encode this CDR3. V and J are TRBV23-1 and TRBJ2-2, with TRBD1 identical over 9 bases. TRBV23-1 is reported as an ORF; its role is uncertain. Germline trimming cut 0 bases from V and 8 bases from J; bases unmatched to any gene: 10. There are 17 residues in the CDR3. CDR3 residues: CASSQSDRGAGTGELFF. As DNA, the CDR3 is TGCGCCAGCAGTCAATCCGACAGGGGGGCGGGCACTGGGGAGCTGTTTTTT.

The gene calls are TRBV5-5 and TRBJ1-4; tentatively, D is TRBD1 (6 bases). Trimming took 3 bases from V and 0 from J, leaving 15 bases between them. Germline lookup yields CDR1 SGHKS and CDR2 YYEKEE (reference sequence). The CDR3 runs 17 residues. CDR3 coding DNA: TGTGCCAGCAGCTCAACAGGGCTTGGGGCAACTAATGAAAAACTGTTTTTT. Protein sequence: CASSSTGLGATNEKLFF. Using reference TRBV5-5 and TRBJ1-4 for the parts outside the CDR3, the full variable domain is DAGVTQSPTHLIKTRGQQVTLRCSPISGHKSVSWYQQVLGQGPQFIFQYYEKEERGRGNFPDRFSARQFPNYSSELNVNALLLGDSALYLCASSSTGLGATNEKLFFGSGTQLSVL.

This clone was seen a few times. This chain connects TRBV19 to TRBJ2-2, with 14 bases lining up with TRBD2. The CDR3 length is 17 residues. Germline assignment: CDR1 LNHDA and CDR2 SQIVND (reference sequence). Trimming took 4 bases from V and 6 from J; bases not matched to a gene: 7. The CDR3: CASSKYQGLAGAGELFF. The CDR3, as DNA: TGTGCCAGTAGTAAATACCAGGGACTAGCGGGAGCCGGGGAGCTGTTTTTT. The whole variable domain, filled in from reference TRBV19 and TRBJ2-2, reads DGGITQSPKYLFRKEGQNVTLSCEQNLNHDAMYWYRQDPGQGLRLIYYSQIVNDFQKGDIAEGYSVSREKKESFPLTVTSAQKNPTAFYLCASSKYQGLAGAGELFFGEGSRLTVL.

The chain is built from TRBV6-2 or TRBV6-3 and TRBJ1-1; maybe TRBD1 (5 bases). Per the germline V gene, CDR1 is MNHEY and CDR2 is SVGEGT. V was cut by 2 bases and J by 7 bases, with 8 bases left in between. The CDR3 is made up of 12 amino acids. The CDR3 bases are TGTGCCAGCAGTTACGGAAGGGGTGAAGCTTTCTTT. It specifies CASSYGRGEAFF.

The chain is built from TRBV19 and TRBJ2-6; D may be TRBD1 (6 bases). Trimming cost V 6 bases and J 1 base, with 10 bases left between them. This CDR3 comprises 15 residues. Germline V gene sequence: CDR1 LNHDA, CDR2 SQIVND (reference sequence). The CDR3 DNA sequence: TGTGCCAGTAGAACACAGGGTTCTGGGGCCAACGTCCTGACTTTC. Protein: CASRTQGSGANVLTF.

This chain links TRBV18 with TRBJ2-3; D remains unclear. Germline-derived CDR1 and CDR2 are KGHSH and LQKENI. The V end was cut by 2 bases, the J end by 5 bases, with 8 bases between. The CDR3 runs 13 residues. The CDR3 reads CASSPIAKDTQYF. The DNA for the CDR3 is TGTGCCAGCTCACCAATAGCAAAAGATACGCAGTATTTT.

The chain links TRBV11-3 to TRBJ2-1; weak D call: TRBD1 (6 bases). The CDR3 loop spans 15 amino acids. CDR1 is SGHNT and CDR2 is YENEEA in the germline V gene. V lost 4 bases and J 8 bases, leaving 18 bases between the germline ends. CDR3 residues: CASSSGVRGVDEQFF. The DNA of the CDR3 is TGTGCCAGCAGCTCTGGAGTCAGGGGCGTCGATGAGCAGTTCTTC.

The rearrangement uses TRBV6-1 and TRBJ2-3; D might be TRBD1 (6 bases). The germline V gene encodes CDR1 MNHNS and CDR2 SASEGT. The CDR3 spans 17 residues. V dropped 2 bases and J dropped 2 bases, with 17 bases sitting between them. CDR3 DNA sequence: TGTGCCAGCAGTGAATACATGGGGGCGGCATCCACAGATACGCAGTATTTT. Protein product: CASSEYMGAASTDTQYF.

V usage is TRBV15 and J usage is TRBJ1-4; the D is unclear. Germline V CDR1 and CDR2: LNHNV, YYDKDF (reference sequence). The CDR3 covers 14 residues. Trimming shortened V by 3 bases and J by 7 bases, and 12 bases separated the two germline ends. As DNA, the CDR3 is TGTGCCACCAGCAGTGGGCGCGGGAGTGAAAAACTGTTTTTT. Translating it yields CATSSGRGSEKLFF. The whole variable domain, filled in from reference TRBV15 and TRBJ1-4, reads DAMVIQNPRYQVTQFGKPVTLSCSQTLNHNVMYWYQQKSSQAPKLLFHYYDKDFNNEADTPDNFQSRRPNTSFCFLDIRSPGLGDTAMYLCATSSGRGSEKLFFGSGTQLSVL.

This clone appeared a single time. This chain links TRBV11-2 with TRBJ2-7; TRBD2 might be the D (5 bases). The germline V gene encodes CDR1 SGHAT and CDR2 FQNNGV. V lost 5 bases and J lost 0, with 17 bases in between. The CDR3 spans 16 residues. CDR3 protein: CASSPTQRSFSYEQYF. The CDR3 DNA sequence: TGTGCCAGCAGCCCAACCCAGCGGAGCTTCTCCTACGAGCAGTACTTC.

The rearrangement joins TRBV15 to TRBJ2-2; no definite D call. V was trimmed by 1 base and J by 1 base, leaving 4 bases between them. The CDR3 is 14 residues long. Germline lookup yields CDR1 LNHNV and CDR2 YYDKDF (reference sequence). This chain's CDR3 is CATSRGRNTGELFF. CDR3 in DNA: TGTGCCACCAGCAGAGGCAGGAACACCGGGGAGCTGTTTTTT.

The J gene is TRBJ1-2, the V gene TRBV12-3 or TRBV12-4; 9 positions match TRBD1. The V gene end was trimmed by 5 bases and the J gene end by 5 bases; junction bases not matched to a gene: 3. This CDR3 spans 13 amino acids. The CDR3 sequence is CASSPGQGYGYTF. In DNA form, the CDR3 reads TGTGCCAGCAGTCCCGGACAGGGGTATGGCTACACCTTC.

The chain couples TRBV7-9 to TRBJ2-1; 8 bases match TRBD2. The CDR3 covers 14 residues. V was pared by 6 bases and J by 4 bases, with 5 bases of the junction left unmatched. Germline CDR1 is SEHNR and CDR2 is FQNEAQ (reference sequence). CDR3: CASSSSGYYNEQFF. The CDR3 region has the DNA TGTGCCAGCAGTTCTAGCGGGTATTACAATGAGCAGTTCTTC.

This rearrangement joins TRBV2 to TRBJ2-7, with TRBD2 matching over 10 bases. The length of the CDR3 is 15 residues. Germline V gene data show CDR1 as SNHLY and CDR2 as FYNNEI. V was clipped by 4 bases and J by 3 bases; unmatched bases: 6. Here the CDR3 reads CASSVFSGRHYEQYF. The CDR3 DNA follows: TGTGCCAGCAGTGTCTTTAGCGGGAGGCACTACGAGCAGTACTTC.

The chain recombines TRBV30 with TRBJ2-7; the D gene is possibly TRBD2 (6 bases). Looked up from germline, CDR1 is GTSNPN and CDR2 is SVGIG (reference sequence). Trimming removed 3 bases at V and 1 base at J, with 16 bases between. The CDR3 consists of 15 residues. In nucleotides, the CDR3 is TGTGCCTGGAGGGCGGGGTATCGGGGATCCTACGAGCAGTACTTC. Its protein is CAWRAGYRGSYEQYF. Together with reference TRBV30 and TRBJ2-7, the CDR3 gives the full variable domain: SQTIHQWPATLVQPVGSPLSLECTVEGTSNPNLYWYRQAAGRGLQLLFYSVGIGQISSEVPQNLSASRPQDRQFILSSKKLLLSDSGFYLCAWRAGYRGSYEQYFGPGTRLTVT.

The rearrangement uses TRBV15 and TRBJ2-7, with D perhaps matching TRBD1 (6 bases). With 3 bases removed from V and 1 base from J, the gap between germline ends came to 7 bases. The CDR3 runs to 13 residues. Germline CDR1 reads LNHNV; CDR2 reads YYDKDF (reference sequence). CDR3 coding DNA: TGTGCCACCAGCAGTGGACAGTCCTACGAGCAGTACTTC. Encoded protein: CATSSGQSYEQYF.

V and J are TRBV10-3 and TRBJ2-5; the match to TRBD2 covers 13 bases. With V trimmed by 6 bases and J by 5 bases, 6 bases remained unmatched. Germline assignment: CDR1 ENHRY and CDR2 SYGVKD. The CDR3 covers 15 residues. This CDR3 is CAISPGLAGWETQYF. The CDR3, as DNA: TGTGCCATCAGCCCGGGACTAGCGGGATGGGAGACCCAGTACTTC.